This T cell receptor beta chain was identified during a study of control samples from healthy donors and cancer patients. Libraries were prepared by immunoSEQ multiplex PCR; TCRdb keeps only in-frame clonotypes and omits some of them. The table includes about 130,000 clones, roughly 88% detected once. Trimming cost V 3 bases and J 0 bases, with 11 bases left between them. CDR1 is MNHEY and CDR2 is SVGAGI in the germline V gene. This CDR3 is 15 amino acids long. V usage is TRBV6-5 and J usage is TRBJ1-1, with D unclear. The sequencing input was blood. The clonotype originates from a man aged 50-59 years in good health. The CDR3 DNA is TGTGCCAGCAGTTATTCCTACCGGGTGAACACTGAAGCTTTCTTT. Translated: CASSYSYRVNTEAFF.